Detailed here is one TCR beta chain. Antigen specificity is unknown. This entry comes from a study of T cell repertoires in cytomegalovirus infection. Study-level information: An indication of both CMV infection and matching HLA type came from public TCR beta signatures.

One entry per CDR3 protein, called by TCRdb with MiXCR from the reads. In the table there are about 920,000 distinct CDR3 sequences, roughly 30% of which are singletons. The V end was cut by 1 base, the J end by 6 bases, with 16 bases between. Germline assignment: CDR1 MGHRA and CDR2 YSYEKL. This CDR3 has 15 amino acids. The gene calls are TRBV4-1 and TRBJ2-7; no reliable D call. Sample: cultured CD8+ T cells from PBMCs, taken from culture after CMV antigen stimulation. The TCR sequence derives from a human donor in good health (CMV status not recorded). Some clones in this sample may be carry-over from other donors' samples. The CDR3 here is CASSQGLTGTAEQYF. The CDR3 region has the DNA TGCGCCAGCAGCCAAGGGCTTACGGGCACCGCCGAGCAGTACTTC.